This T cell receptor (beta chain) was identified in a study of cytomegalovirus exposure and HLA in healthy donors. Points on this clone: Its antigen is still unknown.

Findings of the study overall: Another analysis was done later, and it associated 16,951 TCR beta sequences with HLA alleles at 0.05 false discovery rate. Donors were assumed by presence/absence analyses to have roughly uniform sequencing depth. Later analysis found that TCR beta chains associated with HLA were more clonally expanded than other, equally common chains. A few of the chains that were CMV-associated were confirmed in vitro to be specific for CMV antigens.

The PCR made use of 60 Vbeta and 13 Jbeta primers. TCRdb keeps only in-frame clones here, not all; method: immunoSEQ multiplex PCR. The data contain some 180,000 clones, around 77% of them singletons. CDR1 is SGHTS and CDR2 is YDEGEE in the germline V gene. With V trimmed by 4 bases and J by 10 bases, 16 bases remained unmatched. The CDR3 extends over 17 amino acids. This receptor was taken from a man aged 25-45 years in good health and CMV-seronegative. Sequenced sample: PBMCs. The chain joins TRBV5-8 to TRBJ2-1; 11 positions match TRBD2. The CDR3 sequence is CASSPQTSLAGANEQFF. The CDR3 DNA follows: TGTGCCAGCAGCCCGCAAACCTCACTAGCGGGAGCAAACGAGCAGTTCTTC.